The 16 T cell receptor beta chains listed next were all sequenced from one sample in a study of a mutant IDH1 vaccine in newly diagnosed glioma. Here immunoSEQ multiplex PCR was the method, and the copy in TCRdb shows in-frame clones only, minus some. Altogether about 82,000 clones are present, over 75% being singletons, with the ten largest covering about 2.2%. Their antigens are not known. This sample's time point: week 23, last vaccination. In the vaccine, a single dose held 300 ug of the mutant IDH1 20-mer peptide, along with topical imiquimod. This specimen consisted of PBMCs, obtained from a glioma patient whose treatment included an IDH1 peptide vaccine. These receptors came from a man aged 25 to 45 with glioma. Some clones in this sample may be carry-over from other donors' samples.

With respect to this clone: Different DNA sequences within this sample yield the same CDR3. The CDR3 is CASSLAGANYGYTF. CDR3 DNA sequence: TGTGCCAGCAGCTTAGCAGGGGCCAACTATGGCTACACCTTC. The V gene is TRBV7-9, the J gene TRBJ1-2, with D possibly being TRBD1 (5 bases). Germline loops: CDR1 SEHNR, CDR2 FQNEAQ (reference sequence). The CDR3 loop spans 14 amino acids. V was pared by 0 bases and J by 2 bases, with 7 bases between.

The rearrangement links TRBV9 to TRBJ2-2; D remains unclear. CDR1 is SGDLS and CDR2 is YYNGEE in the germline V gene. The ends were cut back, 0 bases at V and 0 bases at J, with 9 bases in the middle. The CDR3 has 16 amino acids. The CDR3 DNA follows: TGTGCCAGCAGCGTAGCACTCACCGCGAACACCGGGGAGCTGTTTTTT. Translating gives CASSVALTANTGELFF.

The chain recombines TRBV5-1 with TRBJ1-1; TRBD1 agrees at 8 bases. Germline values: CDR1 SGHRS, CDR2 YFSETQ. The CDR3 loop spans 14 amino acids. The junction had 10 bases not matched to a gene; V was cut back by 7 bases and J by 5 bases. CDR3 nucleotide sequence: TGCGCCAGCTTCCCGACGACAGGGGAGACTGAAGCTTTCTTT. Its protein product is CASFPTTGETEAFF.

This clone was picked up one time. This rearrangement joins TRBV7-9 to TRBJ2-5; a weak D match, TRBD2 (5 bases). Germline V gene sequence: CDR1 SEHNR, CDR2 FQNEAQ (reference sequence). This CDR3 is built from 12 residues. Trimming removed 1 base from V and 7 bases from J, with 7 bases in between. CDR3 amino acids: CASSLVEGTQYF. Here the CDR3 DNA reads TGTGCCAGCAGCTTAGTCGAGGGGACCCAGTACTTC.

The gene calls are TRBV30 and TRBJ2-3, with 8 positions matching TRBD2. The J segment lost 5 bases and the V segment lost 1 base, leaving 8 bases of the junction unmatched. Germline assignment: CDR1 GTSNPN and CDR2 SVGIG (reference sequence). The CDR3 runs 15 residues. The CDR3 nucleotides are TGTGCCTGGAGTGATGAGCGGGGGTACAGAGATACGCAGTATTTT. Protein: CAWSDERGYRDTQYF.

The chain links TRBV30 to TRBJ1-2, with 7 bases fitting TRBD1. The ends lost 0 bases at V and 6 bases at J; junction bases unmatched: 4. This CDR3 contains 13 residues. Germline assignment: CDR1 GTSNPN and CDR2 SVGIG (reference sequence). The CDR3 protein is CAWSVQGTDGYTF. In DNA form, the CDR3 reads TGTGCCTGGAGTGTACAAGGGACAGATGGCTACACCTTC.

The chain combines TRBV19 with TRBJ1-2; TRBD1 might be the D (5 bases). The germline CDR1 and CDR2 sequences are LNHDA and SQIVND (reference sequence). V was trimmed by 8 bases and J by 14 bases, leaving 24 bases between them. This CDR3 region has 13 residues. For the CDR3, the DNA is TGTGCCAGTTTAAGTGCCCAAGGGACGTCAATGACCTTC. Translating it yields CASLSAQGTSMTF. The full variable domain, in which reference TRBV19 and TRBJ1-2 provide the parts outside the CDR3, is DGGITQSPKYLFRKEGQNVTLSCEQNLNHDAMYWYRQDPGQGLRLIYYSQIVNDFQKGDIAEGYSVSREKKESFPLTVTSAQKNPTAFYLCASLSAQGTSMTFGSGTRLTVV.

For the CDR3, the DNA is TGTGCCAGCAGTGCATATAGCAATCAGCCCCAGCATTTT. Its protein product is CASSAYSNQPQHF. The gene calls are TRBV6-6 and TRBJ1-5; D remains ambiguous. The V end lost 5 bases, the J end lost 0 bases, and 5 bases lay between the germline ends. Germline CDR1 reads MNHNY; CDR2 reads SVGAGI (reference sequence). The CDR3 covers 13 residues.

The chain links TRBV12-1 to TRBJ1-1; the tabulated D call, TRBD1, remains unverified against the DNA. TRBV12-1 is deemed a pseudogene. This CDR3 spans 14 amino acids. This CDR3 reads CASSFGHDNTEAFF. DNA for the CDR3: TGTGCCAGCAGCTTTGGACACGATAACACTGAAGCTTTCTTT.

CDR3 DNA: TGTGCCATCGGTGGAACGGGAGGAGTGACTGAAGCTTTCTTT. Translated: CAIGGTGGVTEAFF. This chain joins TRBV10-3 and TRBJ1-1, with no clear D. The V end was cut by 8 bases, the J end by 5 bases, with 18 bases between. CDR1 and CDR2 (germline): ENHRY, SYGVKD. CDR3 size: 14 residues.

This clone showed up just a few times. The chain uses TRBV19 and TRBJ1-1; weak D call: TRBD1 (6 bases). Per the germline V gene, CDR1 is LNHDA and CDR2 is SQIVND (reference sequence). V lost 4 bases, J lost 10 bases, and 16 bases lay in between. CDR3 length equals 13 residues. CDR3 amino acids: CASSTRPGTPAFF. The CDR3 nucleotides are TGTGCCAGTAGTACCCGTCCAGGGACACCAGCTTTCTTT.

The V gene is TRBV6-5, the J gene TRBJ1-6; 8 bases line up with TRBD1. The CDR3 has 14 amino acids. CDR1 and CDR2 (germline): MNHEY, SVGAGI. J was trimmed by 14 bases and V by 2 bases; bases with no gene match: 8. The CDR3 spells CASSYRTGSGTLHF. The CDR3 DNA follows: TGTGCCAGCAGTTACAGGACAGGGTCGGGCACCCTCCACTTT.

This clone has a single count. The chain carries TRBV4-1 and TRBJ2-2; D is ambiguous. V was shortened by 2 bases and J by 6 bases, with 10 bases between the two germline ends. CDR3 length: 14 residues. Looked up from germline, CDR1 is MGHRA and CDR2 is YSYEKL. In nucleotides, the CDR3 is TGCGCCAGCAGCCAAATGGGCGTATCCGGGGAGCTGTTTTTT. The encoded protein is CASSQMGVSGELFF.

The chain uses TRBV5-8 and TRBJ2-3; a weak D match, TRBD1 (5 bases). With 0 bases removed from V and 4 bases from J, the gap between germline ends came to 9 bases. CDR3 length equals 14 residues. CDR1 and CDR2 from the germline V gene are SGHTS and YDEGEE. This chain's CDR3 is CASSLGQGADTQYF. CDR3 coding DNA: TGTGCCAGCAGCTTGGGACAAGGGGCAGATACGCAGTATTTT.

This chain links TRBV28 with TRBJ1-5; 7 bases agree with TRBD1. This CDR3 contains 15 residues. Germline loops: CDR1 MDHEN, CDR2 SYDVKM. Trimming removed 3 bases from V and 7 bases from J; junction bases left unmatched: 9. The CDR3 DNA sequence: TGTGCCAGCAGTTTTTCAACAGGGGCAGGCCAGCCCCAGCATTTT. Protein: CASSFSTGAGQPQHF.

This chain links TRBV10-2 with TRBJ2-7; 8 bases line up with TRBD1. The CDR3 is made up of 14 amino acids. CDR1 and CDR2 (germline): WSHSY, SAAADI. V shed 6 bases, J shed 2 bases, and the junction held 6 bases outside the gene matches. The CDR3 DNA follows: TGCGCCAGCAGGGTAGGACAGGGAACCTACGAGCAGTACTTC. This translates into CASRVGQGTYEQYF.